The 2 T cell receptor beta chains presented below share a single source sample, sequenced in a study of T cell responses to AZD1222 COVID-19 vaccine. TCRdb keeps only in-frame clones here, not all; method: immunoSEQ multiplex PCR. The sample has roughly 120,000 clones, around 89% seen once; the top ten hold more than 3.5%. The material sequenced was peripheral blood, taken on day 0 of AZD1222 vaccination. The receptors shown here come from an adult in good health.

The chain couples TRBV2 to TRBJ1-2; D is ambiguous. This CDR3 has 15 amino acids. Germline V CDR1 and CDR2: SNHLY, FYNNEI. V lost 5 bases and J lost 12, with 25 bases in between. The DNA for the CDR3 is TGTGCCAGCAGTACTACAGTGCCCTTCCTAGGTATGCACACCTTC. This sequence encodes CASSTTVPFLGMHTF.

The gene calls are TRBV6-5 and TRBJ2-1, with 8 bases aligning to TRBD2. Losses at the gene ends were 6 bases for V and 9 bases for J; bases not matched to a gene: 10. The CDR3 loop spans 14 amino acids. Germline-derived CDR1 and CDR2 are MNHEY and SVGAGI. Written as DNA, the CDR3 is TGTGCCAGCAGCGCGGGGGGCCAGGGAACTGAGCAGTTCTTC. This sequence encodes CASSAGGQGTEQFF.